This TCR beta chain comes out of a study of cytomegalovirus exposure and HLA in healthy donors. Both 60 Vbeta primers and 13 Jbeta primers went into the PCR. Generated by immunoSEQ multiplex PCR, the TCRdb table keeps only in-frame clones and is missing some. Of about 160,000 clones in the sample, about 75% were seen once. This sequence was found in a female donor in good health and CMV-seronegative. Sequencing input: PBMCs.

CDR3 protein: CASDHLRGGPYEQYF. The CDR3 region has the DNA TGTGCCAGTGATCATTTGAGGGGGGGCCCCTACGAGCAGTACTTC. The chain links TRBV6-5 to TRBJ2-7; possibly TRBD2 for D (7 bases). The CDR3 spans 15 residues. In germline, CDR1 is MNHEY, CDR2 SVGAGI. Trimming left V 9 bases short and J 2 bases short, with 20 bases between.